This TCR beta chain was identified in a study of OX40 agonist ivuxolimab in advanced cancers. The CDR3 is 14 residues long. Per germline, CDR1 SNHLY and CDR2 FYNNEI. Trimming left V 4 bases short and J 2 bases short, with 11 bases between. Generated by immunoSEQ multiplex PCR, the TCRdb table keeps only in-frame clones and is missing some. The repertoire consists of tens of thousands of clones, with 70% to 90% occurring once and the leading ten covering 0.75% to 1%. The sequences come from CD4+ or CD8+ T cells sorted from blood, collected in a trial of the OX40 agonist ivuxolimab. The V call is TRBV2, the J call TRBJ2-5; D is undetermined. The TCR sequence derives from an adult with an advanced solid tumor such as melanoma, head and neck, liver or kidney cancer. CDR3 bases: TGTGCCAGCAGTGTTGGAGCTCTGCAAGAGACCCAGTACTTC. Translation gives CASSVGALQETQYF.